Below are 20 T cell receptor beta chains sequenced from a single sample in a study of pediatric ulcerative colitis. One to two pinch biopsies were taken from the rectum during colonoscopy. The protocol was immunoSEQ multiplex PCR, while the TCRdb copy is restricted to in-frame clones and leaves out a portion. The sample lists some 50,000 clones, about four fifths occurring once. The sample comprised gut tissue. The source is a girl under 18 with moderate ulcerative colitis.

This clone was found a few times. The J gene is TRBJ1-5, the V gene TRBV18, with D hard to call. Germline values: CDR1 KGHSH, CDR2 LQKENI. There are 13 residues in the CDR3. The V and J ends lost 4 bases and 3 bases respectively, with 7 bases between them. Here the CDR3 DNA reads TGTGCCAGCTCACGCAGCGTCAATCAGCCCCAGCATTTT. Translated: CASSRSVNQPQHF. Full variable domain (rest looked up from reference TRBV18 and TRBJ1-5): NAGVMQNPRHLVRRRGQEARLRCSPMKGHSHVYWYRQLPEEGLKFMVYLQKENIIDESGMPKERFSAEFPKEGPSILRIQQVVRGDSAAYFCASSRSVNQPQHFGDGTRLSIL.

V gene TRBV18 combines with J gene TRBJ1-1, with TRBD1 matching over 7 bases. This CDR3 region has 15 residues. CDR1 and CDR2 (germline): KGHSH, LQKENI. The junction had 9 bases not matched to a gene; V was cut back by 6 bases and J by 2 bases. The CDR3 protein is CASSLSTGINTEAFF. CDR3 coding DNA: TGTGCCAGCTCGCTTTCGACAGGGATTAACACTGAAGCTTTCTTT.

The rearrangement links TRBV7-2 to TRBJ1-2; tentatively, D is TRBD1 (6 bases). Trimming left V 1 base short and J 4 bases short, with 19 bases between. Germline V gene data show CDR1 as SGHTA and CDR2 as FQGNSA. There are 17 residues in the CDR3. The CDR3 DNA follows: TGTGCCAGCAGCTTAGTTTCCCGAGGGGGAAACCTCTATGGCTACACCTTC. Protein product: CASSLVSRGGNLYGYTF.

The chain links TRBV18 to TRBJ2-7; 8 nucleotides match TRBD2. The CDR3 runs 14 residues. CDR1 is KGHSH, CDR2 LQKENI, per germline. V was clipped by 6 bases and J by 5 bases; unmatched bases: 9. The DNA of the CDR3 is TGTGCCAGCTCCTGGACTAGCAAAGTAGACGAGCAGTACTTC. This encodes CASSWTSKVDEQYF.

The rearrangement uses TRBV7-2 and TRBJ2-7, with 10 bases identical to TRBD2. Germline CDR1 SGHTA, CDR2 FQGNSA. The CDR3 consists of 16 residues. V was clipped by 1 base and J by 4 bases; unmatched bases: 7. CDR3 region: CASSLVASGSIYEQYF. CDR3 nucleotide sequence: TGTGCCAGCAGCTTAGTCGCTAGCGGGAGTATATACGAGCAGTACTTC. Filled out from reference TRBV7-2 and TRBJ2-7, the complete variable domain reads GAGVSQSPSNKVTEKGKDVELRCDPISGHTALYWYRQSLGQGLEFLIYFQGNSAPDKSGLPSDRFSAERTGGSVSTLTIQRTQQEDSAVYLCASSLVASGSIYEQYFGPGTRLTVT.

The chain is built from TRBV19 and TRBJ2-1; tentatively, D is TRBD1 (5 bases). Germline CDR1 reads LNHDA; CDR2 reads SQIVND (reference sequence). Trimming took off 10 bases at V and 4 bases at J, with 17 bases between the two ends. The CDR3 has 14 residues. The CDR3 loop reads CATLGPLGYNEQFF. The CDR3 DNA is TGTGCCACCTTGGGGCCCTTGGGGTACAATGAGCAGTTCTTC.

DNA of the CDR3: TGTGCCAGCAGCTTAGGGGGGCCAGGAAGCAATCAGCCCCAGCATTTT. Residues: CASSLGGPGSNQPQHF. This sequence joins TRBV7-8 and TRBJ1-5; possibly TRBD1 for D (6 bases). The germline V gene has CDR1 SGHVS and CDR2 FQNEAQ. The CDR3 extends over 16 amino acids. V gave up 1 base and J gave up 1 base, with 11 bases separating them.

This sequence joins TRBV2 and TRBJ1-1, with a possible D match to TRBD1 (6 bases). V lost 1 base to trimming and J lost 1 base, with 10 bases between them. Germline lookup yields CDR1 SNHLY and CDR2 FYNNEI. This CDR3 is 15 amino acids long. CDR3 protein: CASSEVRGPNTEAFF. The CDR3 region has the DNA TGTGCCAGCAGTGAAGTACGGGGGCCGAACACTGAAGCTTTCTTT. Full variable domain (outside the CDR3, taken from reference TRBV2 and TRBJ1-1): EPEVTQTPSHQVTQMGQEVILRCVPISNHLYFYWYRQILGQKVEFLVSFYNNEISEKSEIFDDQFSVERPDGSNFTLKIRSTKLEDSAMYFCASSEVRGPNTEAFFGQGTRLTVV.

The CDR3 sequence: CSVGTGQGANAFF. CDR3 nucleotides: TGCAGCGTAGGGACGGGACAGGGAGCCAACGCTTTCTTT. The genes are TRBV29-1 and TRBJ1-1, with 9 bases that match TRBD1. Germline loops: CDR1 SQVTM, CDR2 ANQGSEA. This CDR3 is built from 13 residues. Germline trimming cut 6 bases from V and 11 bases from J; bases unmatched to any gene: 13.

The genes are TRBV4-2 and TRBJ1-4; D uncertain. The CDR3 covers 16 residues. Germline loops: CDR1 LGHNA, CDR2 YNFKEQ. The V gene lost 0 bases and the J gene lost 4 bases, with 12 bases spanning the gap. CDR3 in DNA: TGTGCCAGCAGCCAAGATAAAACCGGAAGTAATGAAAAACTGTTTTTT. Translating it yields CASSQDKTGSNEKLFF.

V usage is TRBV19 and J usage is TRBJ1-1; D not resolved. Germline V lookup: CDR1 LNHDA, CDR2 SQIVND (reference sequence). There are 14 residues in the CDR3. V gave up 2 bases and J gave up 4 bases, with 11 bases separating them. CDR3 amino acids: CASSIRGGGTEAFF. The CDR3 DNA follows: TGTGCCAGTAGTATACGGGGAGGTGGCACTGAAGCTTTCTTT.

About this clone itself: Other DNA variants within this sample encode the same CDR3. The gene calls are TRBV7-2 and TRBJ1-5, with D hard to call. The CDR3 contains 13 residues. The V gene lost 4 bases and the J gene lost 4 bases, with 8 bases spanning the gap. The V gene's germline CDR1 is SGHTA and CDR2 FQGNSA. Here the CDR3 reads CASSSSVNQPQHF. CDR3 DNA sequence: TGTGCCAGCAGCTCCTCAGTAAATCAGCCCCAGCATTTT.

V and J are TRBV30 and TRBJ1-6, with 8 bases aligning to TRBD1. Unmatched junction bases numbered 2, after V lost 0 bases and J lost 10 bases. The CDR3 consists of 13 residues. The germline V gene has CDR1 GTSNPN and CDR2 SVGIG (reference sequence). The CDR3 region is CAWSVTGGSPLHF. The DNA of the CDR3 is TGTGCCTGGAGTGTAACAGGGGGATCACCCCTCCACTTT.

The chain has TRBV4-2 and TRBJ2-1, with a possible D match to TRBD2 (6 bases). CDR3 size: 16 residues. Germline-derived CDR1 and CDR2 are LGHNA and YNFKEQ. V was trimmed by 4 bases and J by 2 bases, leaving 15 bases between them. CDR3 sequence: CASSLTGTPTYNEQFF. The CDR3 DNA reads as TGTGCCAGCAGCCTAACCGGGACTCCTACCTACAATGAGCAGTTCTTC.

This chain connects TRBV7-2 to TRBJ2-1; D is uncertain. The CDR3 runs 15 residues. Germline-derived CDR1 and CDR2 are SGHTA and FQGNSA. V was clipped by 4 bases and J by 10 bases, with 20 bases between them. CDR3 nucleotides: TGTGCCAGCAGCTCCTATGCTCGGTCGATGGAGGAGCAGTTCTTC. Residues: CASSSYARSMEEQFF.

The genes are TRBV11-3 and TRBJ2-1; 11 nucleotides agree with TRBD1. CDR3 length: 15 residues. The germline V gene encodes CDR1 SGHNT and CDR2 YENEEA. V lost 4 bases, J lost 6 bases, and 5 bases stayed unmatched. CDR3 protein: CASSSGQGVVNEQFF. CDR3 coding DNA: TGTGCCAGCAGCTCGGGACAGGGGGTAGTCAATGAGCAGTTCTTC. Drawing the rest from reference TRBV11-3 and TRBJ2-1, the complete variable domain is EAGVVQSPRYKIIEKKQPVAFWCNPISGHNTLYWYLQNLGQGPELLIRYENEEAVDDSQLPKDRFSAERLKGVDSTLKIQPAELGDSAVYLCASSSGQGVVNEQFFGPGTRLTVL.

This clone was seen more than once but under ten times. V is TRBV12-5 and J is TRBJ2-2; D ambiguous. V lost 1 base and J lost 10, with 7 bases in between. Germline CDR1 and CDR2: LGHNT and FRNRAP. This CDR3 spans 12 amino acids. DNA for the CDR3: TGTGCTAGTGGTTTGGCGTCCTCGGAGCTGTTTTTT. Translation gives CASGLASSELFF.

This chain uses TRBV12-5 with TRBJ2-5, with 9 bases lining up with TRBD1. The trim removed 8 bases at V and 5 bases at J, leaving 9 bases unmatched. Germline-derived CDR1 and CDR2 are LGHNT and FRNRAP. The CDR3 is made up of 14 amino acids. The CDR3: CASTSGQGFETQYF. CDR3 nucleotide sequence: TGTGCTAGTACGTCCGGACAGGGGTTTGAGACCCAGTACTTC.

J is TRBJ1-2 and V is TRBV6-1; no definite D call. Germline CDR1 MNHNS, CDR2 SASEGT. This CDR3 spans 15 amino acids. The germline V and J ends were trimmed by 4 bases and 8 bases, with 20 bases remaining between them. The CDR3, as DNA: TGTGCCAGCAGTGTCTCCTACAGCCAGGCTGGAGGCTACACCTTC. Its translation is CASSVSYSQAGGYTF.

In DNA form, the CDR3 reads TGTGCCAGCAGCGTAGAAAGTCTGCTGGCGGCTGAAGCTTTCTTT. Translation gives CASSVESLLAAEAFF. The rearrangement joins TRBV9 to TRBJ1-1; D is uncertain. V was trimmed by 0 bases and J by 6 bases, leaving 15 bases between them. Per germline, CDR1 SGDLS and CDR2 YYNGEE. This CDR3 has 15 residues.